The sequence of this TCR beta chain was determined in a study of cytomegalovirus exposure and HLA in healthy donors. Whole-study findings and limits: Under in vitro conditions, three CMV-associated chains were confirmed as specific for CMV antigens.

Remarks on this clone: As yet, its antigen is unknown.

PCR was performed using 60 Vbeta and 13 Jbeta primers. Sequenced by immunoSEQ multiplex PCR; TCRdb stores in-frame clones only, minus some. The data show 110,000 to 150,000 clones, about four fifths seen once. Sequenced: PBMCs. The clonotype was recovered from a young woman in good health and CMV-seropositive.

The CDR3 DNA reads as TGTGCCAGCACCACCGGTGGAGGCAATGAAAAACTGTTTTTT. Residues: CASTTGGGNEKLFF. The chain recombines TRBV7-9 with TRBJ1-4; no reliable D call. V was pared by 7 bases and J by 5 bases, with 14 bases between. Germline V lookup: CDR1 SEHNR, CDR2 FQNEAQ (reference sequence). This CDR3 contains 14 residues. Full variable domain (outside the CDR3, taken from reference TRBV7-9 and TRBJ1-4): DTGVSQNPRHKITKRGQNVTFRCDPISEHNRLYWYRQTLGQGPEFLTYFQNEAQLEKSRLLSDRFSAERPKGSFSTLEIQRTEQGDSAMYLCASTTGGGNEKLFFGSGTQLSVL.